These 25 T cell receptor beta chains were sequenced from one sample in a study of blood T cells in healthy people across ages. Alongside a J-beta primer mix, a sample-barcoded 5' primer served in a second PCR lasting roughly 7 to 12 cycles. Each CDR3 protein is one row after TCRdb ran MiXCR on the 5' RACE reads. The sample comprises over 700,000 distinct CDR3 sequences, roughly 25% of which are singletons, and just under 9.5% rests with the top ten. Another study also made use of these data, one on T cells of mothers and their children.

Material: blood. All receptors derive from a boy aged 5-17 years in good health.

A few counts support this clonotype. The chain links TRBV7-2 to TRBJ2-5, with unresolved D. This CDR3 comprises 13 residues. V was shortened by 1 base and J by 6 bases, with 9 bases between the two germline ends. CDR1 and CDR2 from the germline V gene are SGHTA and FQGNSA. The CDR3 spells CASSLGAGQTQYF. CDR3 bases: TGTGCCAGCAGCTTAGGGGCAGGACAGACCCAGTACTTC.

This clonotype occurred once. This may be a read error, as it is one base from a much larger clone. The chain combines TRBV7-8 with TRBJ1-2, with D maybe TRBD1 (5 bases). Germline V CDR1 and CDR2: SGHVS, FQNEAQ. This CDR3 comprises 12 residues. The CDR3 DNA is TGTGCCGGCAGCTTTGGACAAGATGGCTACACCTTC. This gives the protein CAGSFGQDGYTF.

This clonotype was seen more than once but under ten times. The CDR3 nucleotides read TGTGCCAGCTCACCAGACAGGGCAGGCGAGCAGTACTTC. Its protein product is CASSPDRAGEQYF. V and J are TRBV18 and TRBJ2-5, with 7 bases matching TRBD1. The assigned J gene may be wrong: the sequence end matches TRBJ2-7 better. The CDR3 runs to 13 residues. Germline-derived CDR1 and CDR2 are KGHSH and LQKENI.

The rearrangement uses TRBV2 and TRBJ2-2; no definite D call. Trimming took off 10 bases at V and 4 bases at J, with 16 bases between the two ends. The CDR3 has 14 amino acids. Germline CDR1 and CDR2: SNHLY and FYNNEI. The CDR3 DNA reads as TGTGCCACCACCCGAGGTCGGCTCACCGGGGAGCTGTTTTTT. Residues: CATTRGRLTGELFF.

In its sample, this clonotype was seen a few times. The CDR3 DNA reads TGCAGCGTTGTACCGCAGGGGGCCTATGGCTACACCTTC. This gives the protein CSVVPQGAYGYTF. V is TRBV29-1 and J is TRBJ1-2; 8 bases are shared with TRBD1. V shed 4 bases and J 4 bases; nucleotides not matched to a gene: 5. The CDR3 has 13 residues. The germline V gene encodes CDR1 SQVTM and CDR2 ANQGSEA. The full variable domain, in which reference TRBV29-1 and TRBJ1-2 provide the parts outside the CDR3, is SAVISQKPSRDICQRGTSLTIQCQVDSQVTMMFWYRQQPGQSLTLIATANQGSEATYESGFVIDKFPISRPNLTFSTLTVSNMSPEDSSIYLCSVVPQGAYGYTFGSGTRLTVV.

The CDR3 protein is CASSLFRDSGYNQPQHF. The CDR3 region has the DNA TGTGCCAGCAGTCTTTTCCGGGACAGTGGTTACAATCAGCCCCAGCATTTT. The V and J genes are TRBV7-2 and TRBJ1-5; 7 bases are a match to TRBD1. Germline V lookup: CDR1 SGHTA, CDR2 FQGNSA. This CDR3 has 17 residues. Unmatched junction bases numbered 14, after V lost 6 bases and J lost 3 bases.

Notes on this clonotype: The CDR3 does not close with the conserved phenylalanine or tryptophan, likely indicating a read error. J is TRBJ1-2 and V is TRBV7-9; D unclear. This CDR3 region has 15 residues. Looked up from germline, CDR1 is SEHNR and CDR2 is FQNEAQ (reference sequence). Trimming removed 1 base from V and 1 base from J, with 10 bases in between. The CDR3 is CASSLDWRDNYGYTL. CDR3 DNA sequence: TGTGCCAGCAGCTTAGACTGGCGGGATAACTATGGCTACACCCTC.

The chain is built from TRBV12-3 or TRBV12-4 and TRBJ1-6, with D possibly being TRBD1 (6 bases). The CDR3 has 13 residues. V lost 5 bases and J 10 bases, leaving 12 bases between the germline ends. CDR3 DNA: TGTGCCAGCAGTATCAACAGGGACTCACCCCTCCACTTT. This sequence encodes CASSINRDSPLHF.

This clonotype has only a few counts. The chain couples TRBV29-1 to TRBJ1-1; D is ambiguous. The CDR3 spans 15 residues. Germline CDR1 reads SQVTM; CDR2 reads ANQGSEA. Trimming shortened V by 1 base and J by 4 bases, and 16 bases separated the two germline ends. CDR3 in amino acids: CSVEGGSRGFTEAFF. The DNA of the CDR3 is TGCAGCGTTGAAGGAGGGTCGCGAGGGTTCACTGAAGCTTTCTTT.

The chain carries TRBV3-1 and TRBJ2-7, with D possibly TRBD1 on 5 matching bases. CDR3 length: 14 amino acids. The V gene's germline CDR1 is LGHDT and CDR2 YNNKEL (reference sequence). Trimming pared 5 bases from V and 5 bases from J, leaving 16 bases between. The CDR3 is CASSYGQGWDEQYF. The CDR3 nucleotides are TGTGCCAGCAGCTACGGACAAGGGTGGGACGAGCAGTACTTC.

This clonotype was seen a handful of times. The chain recombines TRBV7-2 with TRBJ2-1, with D perhaps assigned TRBD1 or TRBD2 (7 bases each). V lost 6 bases and J lost 6, with 15 bases in between. CDR1 SGHTA and CDR2 FQGNSA come from the germline V gene. The CDR3 length is 14 residues. The CDR3 loop reads CASRQGGPVNEQFF. The CDR3 DNA sequence: TGTGCCAGCAGGCAGGGGGGGCCGGTCAATGAGCAGTTCTTC.

This clonotype has a handful of counts. A junction end diverges from the germline sequence, so it may reflect a read error. The chain employs TRBV7-7 and TRBJ2-5; a weak D match, TRBD1 (5 bases). The CDR3 loop spans 15 amino acids. Germline V gives CDR1 SSHAT, CDR2 FNYEAQ (reference sequence). Here the CDR3 reads CASSSLGPDQETQYF. DNA for the CDR3: TGTGCTAGCAGCTCCCTGGGGCCCGACCAAGAGACCCAGTACTTC.

This clonotype came up a few times. This chain connects TRBV5-1 to TRBJ2-2, with a tentative D call TRBD2 (6 bases). Germline assignment: CDR1 SGHRS and CDR2 YFSETQ. The germline V and J ends were trimmed by 4 bases and 9 bases, with 22 bases remaining between them. The CDR3 is made up of 16 amino acids. This CDR3 is CASSPGGPSQSRELFF. DNA of the CDR3: TGCGCCAGCAGCCCCGGAGGGCCTAGCCAGTCTCGGGAGCTGTTTTTT.

This clonotype was counted between two and nine times. An end of the junction differs from the germline gene, which may be a read error. The chain combines TRBV27 with TRBJ1-4, with 8 bases identical to TRBD1. The CDR3 length is 15 residues. The germline CDR1 and CDR2 sequences are MNHEY and SMNVEV (reference sequence). CDR3 in amino acids: CASSPRTGRDEKLFF. DNA of the CDR3: TGTGCCAGCAGTCCACGGACAGGGAGGGATGAAAAGCTGTTTTTT.

This chain links TRBV2 with TRBJ2-4, with D hard to call. Germline V gives CDR1 SNHLY, CDR2 FYNNEI. Trimming cost V 0 bases and J 6 bases, with 6 bases left between them. The CDR3 sequence is 13 residues long. The CDR3 here is CASSEALINIQYF. DNA for the CDR3: TGTGCCAGCAGTGAAGCGCTTATAAACATTCAGTACTTC.

This chain uses TRBV20-1 with TRBJ1-6, with D tentatively TRBD1 (5 bases). The CDR3 is 16 residues long. From germline, CDR1 is DFQATT and CDR2 SNEGSKA (reference sequence). The V end lost 4 bases, the J end lost 7 bases, and 20 bases lay between the germline ends. The CDR3 loop is CSAISGGTPGNSPLHF. The CDR3 DNA follows: TGCAGTGCTATTAGCGGCGGGACGCCGGGGAATTCACCCCTCCACTTT.

There are a few counts of this clonotype. The chain recombines TRBV28 with TRBJ1-5, with D unresolved. With 4 bases removed from V and 6 bases from J, the gap between germline ends came to 10 bases. Germline lookup yields CDR1 MDHEN and CDR2 SYDVKM. The CDR3 spans 13 residues. The CDR3 region is CASSSPGVQPQHF. DNA of the CDR3: TGTGCCAGCAGTTCACCGGGCGTTCAGCCCCAGCATTTT.

The chain couples TRBV7-9 to TRBJ2-1; TRBD2 aligns across 8 bases. V was clipped by 6 bases and J by 5 bases; unmatched bases: 9. The CDR3 loop spans 15 amino acids. Germline V gene data show CDR1 as SEHNR and CDR2 as FQNEAQ (reference sequence). CDR3 sequence (DNA): TGTGCCAGCAGGCCTAAGGGACTAGTAGACAATGAGCAGTTCTTC. Amino acid sequence: CASRPKGLVDNEQFF.

The V call is TRBV7-6, the J call TRBJ1-3; D possibly corresponds to TRBD1 (6 bases). The CDR3 has 16 residues. The V end lost 5 bases, the J end lost 0 bases, and 14 bases lay between the germline ends. Germline V gives CDR1 SGHVS, CDR2 FNYEAQ. The CDR3 reads CASSHPTGLSGNTIYF. The CDR3 DNA sequence: TGTGCCAGCAGCCACCCAACAGGGCTCTCTGGAAACACCATATATTTT.

This clonotype was recorded many times. V is TRBV7-3 and J is TRBJ2-1; 9 bases match TRBD2. J gave up 5 bases and V 2 bases, and 4 bases lay outside the gene matches. The CDR3 covers 15 residues. Germline CDR1 is SGHTA and CDR2 is FQGTGA. CDR3: CASSLSASGNNEQFF. In nucleotides, the CDR3 is TGTGCCAGCAGCTTATCTGCTAGCGGGAACAATGAGCAGTTCTTC.

The J gene is TRBJ1-4, the V gene TRBV5-1, with D perhaps TRBD1 (6 bases). V lost 0 bases and J 7 bases, leaving 13 bases between the germline ends. The germline V gene encodes CDR1 SGHRS and CDR2 YFSETQ. This CDR3 has 15 amino acids. CDR3 sequence: CASSLEGGRSEKLFF. The CDR3 nucleotides read TGCGCCAGCAGCTTGGAAGGGGGGCGAAGTGAAAAACTGTTTTTT.

The chain has TRBV4-3 and TRBJ1-3; TRBD1 is a possible D gene (5 bases). V lost 0 bases and J 0 bases, leaving 9 bases between the germline ends. Germline V gene lookup returns CDR1 LGHNA and CDR2 YSLEER. The CDR3 extends over 16 amino acids. The chain's CDR3 is CASSQDLGGSGNTIYF. CDR3 DNA sequence: TGCGCCAGCAGCCAAGATCTGGGGGGCTCTGGAAACACCATATATTTT.

The rearrangement uses TRBV12-3 or TRBV12-4 and TRBJ1-4, with D perhaps matching TRBD1 (5 bases). The CDR3 is made up of 14 amino acids. The germline V and J ends were trimmed by 3 bases and 8 bases, with 13 bases remaining between them. Here the CDR3 DNA reads TGTGCCAGCAGTTTCATTGGGGCGGGGGAAAAACTGTTTTTT. It translates to CASSFIGAGEKLFF.

The CDR3 DNA is TGTGCCAGCAGCCCATGGGATATCGCGAACACCGGGGAGCTGTTTTTT. Encoded protein: CASSPWDIANTGELFF. The J gene is TRBJ2-2, the V gene TRBV9, with D unresolved. Germline V gene lookup returns CDR1 SGDLS and CDR2 YYNGEE. The CDR3 has 16 amino acids. V lost 4 bases and J lost 0, with 13 bases in between.

J is TRBJ1-2 and V is TRBV29-1, with D perhaps TRBD1 (5 bases). The CDR3 consists of 12 residues. Germline V CDR1 and CDR2: SQVTM, ANQGSEA. Trimming stripped 1 base from V and 7 bases from J, with 10 bases between. The CDR3 reads CSVEGRVSGYTF. The CDR3 coding sequence is TGCAGCGTTGAAGGCAGGGTCTCTGGCTACACCTTC.